Listed below are T cell receptor beta chains from one sample, sequenced in a study of cytomegalovirus exposure and HLA in healthy donors. The protocol was immunoSEQ multiplex PCR, while the TCRdb copy is restricted to in-frame clones and leaves out a portion. The sample consists of about 140,000 clones, approximately 73% of them appearing once. The source material was PBMCs. These receptors all come from a man between 25 and 39 years old in good health and CMV-seropositive. Both conserved end residues are part of each CDR3. Fields, in order: V gene, D gene, clone size, J gene, CDR3 length, CDR3 protein, CDR3 DNA. A D gene is named only where the DNA matches it firmly. Only part of the rows carry a size: once, few, many, or a class if the clone is expanded.

v_call: TRBV7-3; d_call: TRBD2; clone_size: .; j_call: TRBJ2-1; cdr3_length: 15; cdr3_aa: CASSKGTSGTDEQFF; cdr3_nt: TGTGCCAGCAGCAAAGGGACTAGCGGGACGGATGAGCAGTTCTTC
v_call: TRBV4-1; d_call: .; clone_size: .; j_call: TRBJ2-7; cdr3_length: 15; cdr3_aa: CASSPLPTGTGEQYF; cdr3_nt: TGCGCCAGCAGCCCACTACCAACAGGGACGGGGGAGCAGTACTTC
v_call: TRBV4-1; d_call: TRBD1; clone_size: .; j_call: TRBJ1-1; cdr3_length: 15; cdr3_aa: CASRTGGFEGTEAFF; cdr3_nt: TGCGCCAGCAGGACAGGGGGATTTGAGGGCACTGAAGCTTTCTTT
v_call: TRBV7-8; d_call: TRBD2; clone_size: .; j_call: TRBJ2-7; cdr3_length: 15; cdr3_aa: CASSPSPGTIYEQYF; cdr3_nt: TGTGCCAGCAGCCCAAGTCCCGGGACTATCTACGAGCAGTACTTC
v_call: TRBV5-4; d_call: TRBD1; clone_size: once; j_call: TRBJ2-1; cdr3_length: 11; cdr3_aa: CASSLGGLQFF; cdr3_nt: TGTGCCAGCAGCTTAGGGGGCCTACAGTTCTTC
v_call: TRBV6-5; d_call: .; clone_size: few; j_call: TRBJ2-2; cdr3_length: 12; cdr3_aa: CASSSEARELFF; cdr3_nt: TGTGCCAGCAGTTCCGAGGCCAGGGAGCTGTTTTTT
v_call: TRBV15; d_call: .; clone_size: .; j_call: TRBJ2-2; cdr3_length: 14; cdr3_aa: CATSREQATGELFF; cdr3_nt: TGTGCCACCAGCAGAGAACAGGCCACCGGGGAGCTGTTTTTT
v_call: TRBV25-1; d_call: TRBD2; clone_size: .; j_call: TRBJ2-7; cdr3_length: 15; cdr3_aa: CASSDTGTRPYEQYF; cdr3_nt: TGTGCCAGCAGTGACACCGGGACTAGGCCTTACGAGCAGTACTTC
v_call: TRBV5-1; d_call: TRBD1; clone_size: .; j_call: TRBJ1-1; cdr3_length: 14; cdr3_aa: CASSSGQGSSEAFF; cdr3_nt: TGCGCCAGCAGCTCCGGACAGGGGAGCTCTGAAGCTTTCTTT
v_call: TRBV9; d_call: .; clone_size: .; j_call: TRBJ1-5; cdr3_length: 15; cdr3_aa: CASSALRDVNQPQHF; cdr3_nt: TGTGCCAGCAGCGCCCTCAGGGATGTGAATCAGCCCCAGCATTTT
v_call: TRBV6-6; d_call: TRBD1; clone_size: .; j_call: TRBJ2-5; cdr3_length: 13; cdr3_aa: CASWTGDGETQYF; cdr3_nt: TGTGCCAGCTGGACAGGGGATGGTGAGACCCAGTACTTC
v_call: TRBV6-5; d_call: .; clone_size: .; j_call: TRBJ2-7; cdr3_length: 14; cdr3_aa: CASSYETGSYEQYF; cdr3_nt: TGTGCCAGCAGTTATGAGACAGGCTCCTACGAGCAGTACTTC
v_call: TRBV28; d_call: .; clone_size: once; j_call: TRBJ2-7; cdr3_length: 17; cdr3_aa: CASSSESSTSRLYEQYF; cdr3_nt: TGTGCCAGCAGTTCTGAGTCTAGCACCTCAAGGTTGTACGAGCAGTACTTC
v_call: TRBV4-1; d_call: TRBD1; clone_size: .; j_call: TRBJ2-7; cdr3_length: 18; cdr3_aa: CASSQDIPPGQGSYEQYF; cdr3_nt: TGCGCCAGCAGCCAAGATATTCCCCCGGGACAGGGGTCCTACGAGCAGTACTTC
v_call: TRBV28; d_call: TRBD1; clone_size: few; j_call: TRBJ1-2; cdr3_length: 13; cdr3_aa: CASSFGDSFGYTF; cdr3_nt: TGTGCCAGCAGTTTTGGGGACAGCTTCGGCTACACCTTC
v_call: TRBV18; d_call: .; clone_size: .; j_call: TRBJ1-5; cdr3_length: 15; cdr3_aa: CASSPTTLVGQPQHF; cdr3_nt: TGTGCCAGCTCACCCACTACGCTGGTTGGTCAGCCCCAGCATTTT
v_call: TRBV19; d_call: .; clone_size: .; j_call: TRBJ2-7; cdr3_length: 14; cdr3_aa: CASSIGGSAYEQYF; cdr3_nt: TGTGCCAGTAGTATAGGAGGGTCCGCTTACGAGCAGTACTTC
v_call: TRBV7-3; d_call: TRBD2; clone_size: .; j_call: TRBJ2-2; cdr3_length: 17; cdr3_aa: CASSVSGRAGNTGELFF; cdr3_nt: TGTGCCAGCAGCGTTAGCGGGAGGGCCGGAAACACCGGGGAGCTGTTTTTT
v_call: TRBV6-4; d_call: .; clone_size: .; j_call: TRBJ1-2; cdr3_length: 14; cdr3_aa: CASSDSPGGHGYTF; cdr3_nt: TGTGCCAGCAGTGACTCCCCGGGAGGGCATGGCTACACCTTC
v_call: TRBV2; d_call: .; clone_size: .; j_call: TRBJ2-7; cdr3_length: 12; cdr3_aa: CASSVQRYEQYF; cdr3_nt: TGTGCCAGCAGTGTTCAGCGTTACGAGCAGTACTTC
v_call: TRBV6-5; d_call: .; clone_size: few; j_call: TRBJ1-3; cdr3_length: 14; cdr3_aa: CASSSSGFGNTIYF; cdr3_nt: TGTGCCAGCAGCTCGTCGGGGTTCGGAAACACCATATATTTT
v_call: TRBV27; d_call: .; clone_size: once; j_call: TRBJ2-7; cdr3_length: 14; cdr3_aa: CASSLQGLSYEQYF; cdr3_nt: TGTGCCAGCAGTTTACAGGGACTTTCCTACGAGCAGTACTTC
v_call: TRBV27; d_call: .; clone_size: .; j_call: TRBJ1-2; cdr3_length: 13; cdr3_aa: CASSGGGVHGYTF; cdr3_nt: TGTGCCAGCAGTGGGGGGGGTGTCCATGGCTACACCTTC
v_call: TRBV4-1; d_call: .; clone_size: .; j_call: TRBJ2-7; cdr3_length: 17; cdr3_aa: CASSPKWELASIYEQYF; cdr3_nt: TGCGCCAGCAGCCCCAAATGGGAACTAGCAAGTATTTACGAGCAGTACTTC
v_call: TRBV28; d_call: TRBD2; clone_size: few; j_call: TRBJ2-1; cdr3_length: 13; cdr3_aa: CASTEVAGDEQFF; cdr3_nt: TGTGCCAGCACCGAAGTAGCGGGAGATGAGCAGTTCTTC
v_call: TRBV4-2; d_call: .; clone_size: few; j_call: TRBJ2-3; cdr3_length: 14; cdr3_aa: CASSQDRLTDTQYF; cdr3_nt: TGTGCCAGCAGCCAAGATCGACTAACAGATACGCAGTATTTT
v_call: TRBV6-4; d_call: TRBD2; clone_size: .; j_call: TRBJ2-1; cdr3_length: 18; cdr3_aa: CASSDVLERGKSYNEQFF; cdr3_nt: TGTGCCAGCAGTGATGTTTTGGAGCGGGGTAAATCCTACAATGAGCAGTTCTTC
v_call: TRBV5-1; d_call: .; clone_size: .; j_call: TRBJ2-5; cdr3_length: 14; cdr3_aa: CASSLLAYGETQYF; cdr3_nt: TGCGCCAGCAGCTTGCTAGCCTATGGCGAGACCCAGTACTTC
v_call: TRBV4-1; d_call: TRBD2; clone_size: once; j_call: TRBJ2-3; cdr3_length: 15; cdr3_aa: CASSRGAGGLDTQYF; cdr3_nt: TGCGCCAGCAGCCGGGGCGCGGGAGGGTTAGATACGCAGTATTTT
v_call: TRBV30; d_call: TRBD1; clone_size: .; j_call: TRBJ2-7; cdr3_length: 13; cdr3_aa: CAWSRDSSYEQYF; cdr3_nt: TGTGCCTGGAGTAGGGACAGCTCCTACGAGCAGTACTTC
v_call: TRBV30; d_call: TRBD1; clone_size: once; j_call: TRBJ1-5; cdr3_length: 14; cdr3_aa: CAWSVPQGNGLQHF; cdr3_nt: TGTGCCTGGAGTGTACCACAGGGGAATGGGCTCCAGCATTTT
v_call: TRBV29-1; d_call: .; clone_size: .; j_call: TRBJ2-4; cdr3_length: 15; cdr3_aa: CSVTTAAGPGNIQYF; cdr3_nt: TGCAGCGTTACCACAGCGGCAGGACCGGGAAACATTCAGTACTTC
v_call: TRBV2; d_call: .; clone_size: once; j_call: TRBJ2-1; cdr3_length: 14; cdr3_aa: CASSVRGSYNEQFF; cdr3_nt: TGTGCCAGCAGTGTACGCGGATCTTACAATGAGCAGTTCTTC
v_call: TRBV28; d_call: .; clone_size: few; j_call: TRBJ2-6; cdr3_length: 16; cdr3_aa: CASTKTGLAGANVLTF; cdr3_nt: TGTGCCAGCACCAAGACAGGCCTCGCCGGGGCCAACGTCCTGACTTTC
v_call: TRBV18; d_call: TRBD2; clone_size: .; j_call: TRBJ2-3; cdr3_length: 14; cdr3_aa: CASFSSGPTDTQYF; cdr3_nt: TGTGCCAGCTTCTCTAGCGGTCCCACAGATACGCAGTATTTT
v_call: TRBV10-3; d_call: .; clone_size: few; j_call: TRBJ1-5; cdr3_length: 12; cdr3_aa: CAIGQPNQPQHF; cdr3_nt: TGTGCCATCGGACAGCCTAATCAGCCCCAGCATTTT
v_call: TRBV11-2; d_call: .; clone_size: few; j_call: TRBJ2-3; cdr3_length: 14; cdr3_aa: CASSLDRAADTQYF; cdr3_nt: TGTGCCAGCAGCTTAGATCGTGCGGCAGATACGCAGTATTTT
v_call: TRBV19; d_call: .; clone_size: .; j_call: TRBJ1-5; cdr3_length: 16; cdr3_aa: CASWETGSGGNQPQHF; cdr3_nt: TGTGCCAGTTGGGAGACAGGCAGCGGGGGCAATCAGCCCCAGCATTTT
v_call: TRBV28; d_call: .; clone_size: .; j_call: TRBJ2-1; cdr3_length: 15; cdr3_aa: CASTGGRREVNEQFF; cdr3_nt: TGTGCCAGCACCGGGGGGCGTAGGGAAGTCAATGAGCAGTTCTTC
v_call: TRBV27; d_call: .; clone_size: .; j_call: TRBJ1-5; cdr3_length: 15; cdr3_aa: CASSPQGLSNQPQHF; cdr3_nt: TGTGCCAGCAGTCCACAGGGTCTGAGCAATCAGCCCCAGCATTTT
v_call: TRBV2; d_call: TRBD2; clone_size: few; j_call: TRBJ2-7; cdr3_length: 13; cdr3_aa: CASSLGLAGEQYF; cdr3_nt: TGTGCCAGCAGCCTCGGACTAGCGGGCGAGCAGTACTTC
v_call: TRBV19; d_call: .; clone_size: .; j_call: TRBJ1-5; cdr3_length: 14; cdr3_aa: CASSIAVEDQPQHF; cdr3_nt: TGTGCCAGTAGTATAGCCGTCGAGGATCAGCCCCAGCATTTT